Sequencing of this TCR beta chain was carried out in a study of blood T cells in healthy people across ages. Together with a sample-barcoded 5' primer, a J-beta primer mix was included in a second PCR lasting about 6 to 12 cycles. One entry per CDR3 protein, called by TCRdb with MiXCR from the 5' RACE reads. The sample lists roughly 650,000 distinct CDR3 sequences; roughly 32% were seen once. This clonotype appeared many times. This CDR3 is built from 15 residues. CDR1 LNHDA and CDR2 SQIVND come from the germline V gene (reference sequence). Trimming pared 4 bases from V and 0 bases from J, leaving 13 bases between.

The rearrangement links TRBV19 to TRBJ2-7; a possible D gene is TRBD1 (6 bases). The sequence was obtained from a woman of 80 years or more in good health. The material sequenced was blood. In DNA, the CDR3 is TGTGCCAGTAGTAGGGGGACACCAAGCTCCTACGAGCAGTACTTC. It specifies CASSRGTPSSYEQYF.